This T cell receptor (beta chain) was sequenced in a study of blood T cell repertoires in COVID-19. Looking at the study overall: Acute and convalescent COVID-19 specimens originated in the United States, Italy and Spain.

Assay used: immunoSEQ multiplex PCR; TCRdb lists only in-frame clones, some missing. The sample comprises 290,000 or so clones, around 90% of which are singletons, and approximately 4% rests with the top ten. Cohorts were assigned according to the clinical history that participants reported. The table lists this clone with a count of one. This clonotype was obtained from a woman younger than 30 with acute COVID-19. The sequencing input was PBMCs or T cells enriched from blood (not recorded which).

The CDR3 spells CATSEPGDSTDTQYF. For the CDR3, the DNA is TGTGCCACCAGTGAGCCAGGGGACAGCACAGATACGCAGTATTTT. The chain carries TRBV24-1 and TRBJ2-3; D perhaps matches TRBD1 (6 bases). This CDR3 has 15 amino acids. Per germline, CDR1 KGHDR and CDR2 SFDVKD. V was cut by 4 bases and J by 0 bases, with 10 bases left in between.